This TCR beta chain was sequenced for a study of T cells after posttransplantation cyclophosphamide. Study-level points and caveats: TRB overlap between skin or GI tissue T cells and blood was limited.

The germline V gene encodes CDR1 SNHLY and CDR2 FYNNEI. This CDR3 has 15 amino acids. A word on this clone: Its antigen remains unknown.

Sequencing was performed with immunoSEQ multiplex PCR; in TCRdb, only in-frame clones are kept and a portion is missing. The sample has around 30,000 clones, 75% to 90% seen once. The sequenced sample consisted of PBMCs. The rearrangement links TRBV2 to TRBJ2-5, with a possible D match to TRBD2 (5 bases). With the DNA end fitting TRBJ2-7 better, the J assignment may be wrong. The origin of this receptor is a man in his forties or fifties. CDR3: CASSEADAGVYEQYF. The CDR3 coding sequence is TGTGCCAGCAGTGAAGCGGACGCCGGGGTCTACGAGCAGTACTTC.